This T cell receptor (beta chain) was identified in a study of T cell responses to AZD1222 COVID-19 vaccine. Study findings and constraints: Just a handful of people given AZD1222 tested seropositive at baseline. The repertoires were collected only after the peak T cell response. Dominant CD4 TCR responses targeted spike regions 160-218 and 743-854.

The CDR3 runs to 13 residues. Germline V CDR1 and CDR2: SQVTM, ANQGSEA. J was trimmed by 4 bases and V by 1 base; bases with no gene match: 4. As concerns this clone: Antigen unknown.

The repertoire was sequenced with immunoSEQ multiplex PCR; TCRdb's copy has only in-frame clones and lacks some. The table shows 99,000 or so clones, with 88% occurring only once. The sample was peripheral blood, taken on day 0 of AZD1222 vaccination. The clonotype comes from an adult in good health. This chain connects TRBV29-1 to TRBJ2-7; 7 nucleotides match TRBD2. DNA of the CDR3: TGCAGCGTTGAAGTGGGGAGGGGTTACGAGCAGTACTTC. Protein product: CSVEVGRGYEQYF.